The next 7 T cell receptor beta chains were all read from a single sample in a study of human T cells and chemical hapten exposure. TCRdb ran MiXCR on the RACE reads and lists one entry per CDR3 protein. The sample carries 360,000 or so distinct CDR3 sequences, about 6% recorded once. Time point indicated: patch test 2, 6 weeks after DPC sensitization. Treatment described: therapeutic diphenylcyclopropenone sensitization with weekly scalp DPC. The sequences come from whole blood, collected in connection with sensitization to the hapten diphenylcyclopropenone (DPC). These receptors originate from a woman aged 18-30 years with alopecia areata. Some clones in this sample may be carry-over from other donors' samples.

Many counts were recorded for this clonotype. This chain's CDR3 is CAISGTSGVTDTQYF. Here the CDR3 DNA reads TGTGCCATCAGCGGGACTAGCGGGGTCACAGATACGCAGTATTTT. This sequence joins TRBV10-3 and TRBJ2-3, with 13 bases identical to TRBD2. From germline, CDR1 is ENHRY and CDR2 SYGVKD. V lost 6 bases and J lost 2; bases outside the gene matches: 2. CDR3 size: 15 residues.

The rearrangement links TRBV7-3 to TRBJ1-2; the D is unclear. CDR1 is SGHTA and CDR2 is FQGTGA in the germline V gene. V gave up 2 bases and J gave up 8 bases, with 12 bases separating them. CDR3 length: 13 amino acids. This chain's CDR3 is CASSLDSSLGYTF. Written as DNA, the CDR3 is TGTGCCAGCAGCTTAGACTCTTCGTTGGGCTACACCTTC.

The chain uses TRBV6-2 or TRBV6-3 and TRBJ1-5; D not certain. Germline CDR1 and CDR2: MNHEY and SVGEGT. The CDR3 is 16 residues long. Trimming stripped 1 base from V and 4 bases from J, with 14 bases between. CDR3 nucleotides: TGTGCCAGCAGTTACTTCTTCGGGGAAGCAAATCAGCCCCAGCATTTT. Protein: CASSYFFGEANQPQHF.

This clonotype showed up just a few times. The chain has TRBV15 and TRBJ2-3, with D maybe TRBD2 (7 bases). The ends were cut back, 0 bases at V and 3 bases at J, with 13 bases in the middle. CDR3 length equals 16 residues. CDR1 is LNHNV and CDR2 is YYDKDF in the germline V gene (reference sequence). Here the CDR3 DNA reads TGTGCCACCAGCAGAGACCGGGGGGCGCGAACAGATACGCAGTATTTT. It is translated as CATSRDRGARTDTQYF. Using reference TRBV15 and TRBJ2-3 for the parts outside the CDR3, the full variable domain is DAMVIQNPRYQVTQFGKPVTLSCSQTLNHNVMYWYQQKSSQAPKLLFHYYDKDFNNEADTPDNFQSRRPNTSFCFLDIRSPGLGDTAMYLCATSRDRGARTDTQYFGPGTRLTVL.

The CDR3 region has the DNA TGTGCCATCAGAGAGACAGACTCCACTGAAGCTTTCTTT. Translating it yields CAIRETDSTEAFF. The J gene is TRBJ1-1, the V gene TRBV10-3; tentatively, D is TRBD1 (5 bases). The CDR3 is 13 amino acids. The germline gives CDR1 ENHRY, CDR2 SYGVKD. With 6 bases removed from V and 4 bases from J, the gap between germline ends came to 12 bases.

The genes are TRBV14 and TRBJ1-1, with TRBD1 identical over 10 bases. The germline gives CDR1 SGHDN, CDR2 FVKESK. The J segment lost 4 bases and the V segment lost 0 bases, leaving 2 bases of the junction unmatched. The CDR3 is 15 residues long. DNA for the CDR3: TGTGCCAGCAGCCAAGAGGGACAGGGGTTCACTGAAGCTTTCTTT. This translates into CASSQEGQGFTEAFF.

The rearrangement links TRBV5-1 to TRBJ2-3; 8 nucleotides align to TRBD2. V shed 4 bases and J 2 bases; nucleotides not matched to a gene: 9. Germline assignment: CDR1 SGHRS and CDR2 YFSETQ. The CDR3 is 16 amino acids. The CDR3 DNA is TGCGCCAGCAGCCCGGGACTAGGTTCCATCACAGATACGCAGTATTTT. It is translated as CASSPGLGSITDTQYF.